This passage covers 19 T cell receptor beta chains from one sample sequenced in a study of T-cell reconstitution after alpha-beta-depleted transplantation in children. A TCRbeta library incorporating unique molecular identifiers was prepared. Each CDR3 protein is one row after TCRdb ran MiXCR on the PCR reads. Here the sample spans around 200,000 distinct CDR3 sequences, approximately 17% being singletons. The specimen comprised PBMCs, mostly from graft donor cells, sampled 360 days after TCRalphabeta/CD19-depleted stem cell transplant. The receptors come from a male patient aged 2-9 years who had a stem cell transplant for acute lymphoblastic leukemia, so the T cells may come from the graft donor.

This clonotype was counted ten times or more. The V gene is TRBV20-1, the J gene TRBJ2-3, with D unresolved. This CDR3 has 14 amino acids. V shed 6 bases and J shed 6 bases, with 19 bases lying between them. Germline V lookup: CDR1 DFQATT, CDR2 SNEGSKA (reference sequence). This chain's CDR3 is CSAQEVFRPDTQYF. In DNA, the CDR3 is TGCAGTGCCCAAGAGGTCTTCCGTCCGGATACGCAGTATTTT.

This clonotype has just a few counts. The V gene is TRBV27, the J gene TRBJ2-7; tentatively, D is TRBD1 or TRBD2 (6 bases each). V was pared by 2 bases and J by 6 bases, with 8 bases between. CDR1 and CDR2 from the germline V gene are MNHEY and SMNVEV (reference sequence). The CDR3 contains 12 residues. The CDR3 sequence: CASSLGGLEQYF. The CDR3 nucleotides read TGTGCCAGCAGTTTAGGGGGGCTCGAGCAGTACTTC.

This clonotype turned up a few times. DNA of the CDR3: TGCGCCAGCAGTGATGGAAGCGGGGGGGAACAAGATGAGCAGTTCTTC. This gives the protein CASSDGSGGEQDEQFF. This chain joins TRBV10-1 and TRBJ2-1; 10 nucleotides line up with TRBD2. Per germline, CDR1 WNHNN and CDR2 SYGVQD (reference sequence). CDR3 length: 16 residues. The J segment lost 8 bases and the V segment lost 3 bases, leaving 10 bases of the junction unmatched.

The table lists this clonotype with a few counts. The J gene is TRBJ2-3, the V gene TRBV2; D is undetermined. From germline, CDR1 is SNHLY and CDR2 FYNNEI. The CDR3 consists of 13 residues. V dropped 6 bases and J dropped 2 bases, with 9 bases sitting between them. The chain's CDR3 is CASRGMYTDTQYF. The CDR3 region has the DNA TGTGCCAGCAGAGGAATGTACACAGATACGCAGTATTTT.

This clonotype has just a few counts. This chain links TRBV29-1 with TRBJ2-1; TRBD1 is a possible D gene (6 bases). Germline loops: CDR1 SQVTM, CDR2 ANQGSEA. The length of the CDR3 is 11 residues. Trimming stripped 8 bases from V and 12 bases from J, with 17 bases between. CDR3 bases: TGCAGCACACGACCCCGGGACACGCAGTTCTTC. The encoded protein is CSTRPRDTQFF.

Only a few counts were recorded for this clonotype. This sequence joins TRBV11-1 and TRBJ2-6, with TRBD1 identical over 9 bases. After removal of 5 bases from V and 2 bases from J, the junction contained 4 bases not matched to a gene. The CDR3 covers 16 residues. Germline V gene sequence: CDR1 SGHAT, CDR2 FQDESV (reference sequence). The CDR3 sequence: CASSRTGGAGANVLTF. In DNA, the CDR3 is TGTGCCAGCAGCCGTACAGGGGGCGCTGGGGCCAACGTCCTGACTTTC.

The rearrangement joins TRBV20-1 to TRBJ2-5; the D gene is possibly TRBD2 (6 bases). The CDR3 consists of 14 residues. Trimming took off 2 bases at V and 3 bases at J, with 13 bases between the two ends. In germline, CDR1 is DFQATT, CDR2 SNEGSKA (reference sequence). The CDR3 loop reads CSARPLAYKETQYF. The CDR3 nucleotides read TGCAGTGCTAGACCTCTAGCGTATAAAGAGACCCAGTACTTC.

This clonotype has a handful of counts. The chain has TRBV29-1 and TRBJ1-2; D is ambiguous. V lost 3 bases, J lost 7 bases, and 12 bases lay in between. CDR3 size: 12 residues. Germline CDR1 reads SQVTM; CDR2 reads ANQGSEA. The CDR3 nucleotides are TGCAGCGTTGACTACCCATGGGGTGGCTACACCTTC. It translates to CSVDYPWGGYTF.

This clonotype showed up just a few times. This rearrangement joins TRBV28 to TRBJ1-5; TRBD1 might be the D (5 bases). The CDR3 loop spans 13 amino acids. Trimming left V 5 bases short and J 7 bases short, with 12 bases between. CDR1 and CDR2 (germline): MDHEN, SYDVKM. The CDR3 sequence: CASSQIGAQPQHF. The CDR3 DNA follows: TGTGCCAGCAGTCAAATAGGGGCCCAGCCCCAGCATTTT.

This clonotype was found a few times. The CDR3 DNA reads TGTGCCACGAGAAGCGGGGGGCTCTTGAGTGAAGCTTTCTTT. It specifies CATRSGGLLSEAFF. The chain uses TRBV6-1 and TRBJ1-1; the D gene is possibly TRBD1 (6 bases). CDR1 and CDR2 (germline): MNHNS, SASEGT. V lost 10 bases and J 7 bases, leaving 22 bases between the germline ends. The CDR3 totals 14 residues.

This clonotype has a handful of counts. The chain recombines TRBV7-8 with TRBJ2-1, with 7 bases that match TRBD1. From germline, CDR1 is SGHVS and CDR2 FQNEAQ. This CDR3 comprises 16 residues. V lost 4 bases and J lost 6; bases outside the gene matches: 12. The DNA for the CDR3 is TGTGCCAGCAGCTCCCGCGACCGGACAGGTCTCAATGAGCAGTTCTTC. Residues: CASSSRDRTGLNEQFF.

This clonotype was seen a handful of times. J is TRBJ2-2 and V is TRBV11-2; 9 nucleotides line up with TRBD2. The junction had 4 bases not matched to a gene; V was cut back by 4 bases and J by 4 bases. The CDR3 is 15 residues long. In germline, CDR1 is SGHAT, CDR2 FQNNGV. The CDR3 region has the DNA TGTGCCAGCAGCTCCCAGCGGGAGGTCACCGGGGAGCTGTTTTTT. It yields the protein CASSSQREVTGELFF.

The J gene is TRBJ2-1, the V gene TRBV20-1; 8 positions agree with TRBD2. This CDR3 region has 13 residues. The V gene end was trimmed by 7 bases and the J gene end by 6 bases; junction bases not matched to a gene: 8. CDR1 DFQATT and CDR2 SNEGSKA come from the germline V gene (reference sequence). The CDR3 loop is CSVKGLGINEQFF. CDR3 DNA: TGCAGTGTTAAGGGACTAGGGATCAATGAGCAGTTCTTC.

In this sample, this clonotype turned up a few times. This sequence joins TRBV7-2 and TRBJ1-5; 7 bases agree with TRBD1. V gave up 5 bases and J gave up 4 bases; unmatched junction bases: 5. The CDR3 covers 14 residues. The V gene's germline CDR1 is SGHTA and CDR2 FQGNSA. CDR3 nucleotides: TGTGCCAGCAGCCAAAGACAGGGAAATCAGCCCCAGCATTTT. Protein sequence: CASSQRQGNQPQHF.

This chain links TRBV12-3 or TRBV12-4 with TRBJ2-3, with 7 positions matching TRBD2. The CDR3 sequence is 14 residues long. Trimming at V came to 6 bases and at J to 5 bases, leaving 8 bases not matched to a gene. The CDR3 DNA follows: TGTGCCAGCAGCCCGGGACTAATGGTAGATACGCAGTATTTT. Amino acid sequence: CASSPGLMVDTQYF.

The table lists this clonotype with a few counts. V usage is TRBV11-2 and J usage is TRBJ2-1; 14 bases align to TRBD2. Per germline, CDR1 SGHAT and CDR2 FQNNGV. V shed 5 bases, J shed 8 bases, and the junction held 20 bases outside the gene matches. The CDR3 is 20 amino acids. The CDR3 loop is CASSLHSVGLAGGPGDEQFF. The CDR3 nucleotides are TGTGCCAGCAGCCTGCACTCCGTAGGACTAGCGGGAGGCCCTGGGGATGAGCAGTTCTTC.

The rearrangement links TRBV20-1 to TRBJ2-2, with 11 bases lining up with TRBD2. The germline CDR1 and CDR2 sequences are DFQATT and SNEGSKA (reference sequence). After removal of 5 bases from V and 6 bases from J, the junction contained 8 bases not matched to a gene. CDR3 length: 15 residues. As DNA, the CDR3 is TGCAGTGCTGGGACTAGCGGTGGAGGGCCCGGGGAGCTGTTTTTT. Its translation is CSAGTSGGGPGELFF.

This clonotype was counted only a few times. The chain has TRBV11-2 and TRBJ1-1, with a possible D match to TRBD1 (5 bases). V was shortened by 5 bases and J by 3 bases, with 28 bases between the two germline ends. This CDR3 spans 19 amino acids. CDR1 and CDR2 (germline): SGHAT, FQNNGV. The chain's CDR3 is CASSPITSVQGQRDTEAFF. CDR3 DNA: TGTGCCAGCAGCCCCATAACTTCAGTTCAGGGCCAAAGGGACACTGAAGCTTTCTTT.

The V gene is TRBV4-1, the J gene TRBJ1-5; perhaps TRBD1 as D (6 bases). Trimming took 0 bases from V and 0 from J, leaving 18 bases between them. This CDR3 is 19 amino acids long. Per the germline V gene, CDR1 is MGHRA and CDR2 is YSYEKL. This CDR3 reads CASSQEGWDTFYSNQPQHF. The CDR3 bases are TGCGCCAGCAGCCAAGAGGGGTGGGACACCTTTTATAGCAATCAGCCCCAGCATTTT.